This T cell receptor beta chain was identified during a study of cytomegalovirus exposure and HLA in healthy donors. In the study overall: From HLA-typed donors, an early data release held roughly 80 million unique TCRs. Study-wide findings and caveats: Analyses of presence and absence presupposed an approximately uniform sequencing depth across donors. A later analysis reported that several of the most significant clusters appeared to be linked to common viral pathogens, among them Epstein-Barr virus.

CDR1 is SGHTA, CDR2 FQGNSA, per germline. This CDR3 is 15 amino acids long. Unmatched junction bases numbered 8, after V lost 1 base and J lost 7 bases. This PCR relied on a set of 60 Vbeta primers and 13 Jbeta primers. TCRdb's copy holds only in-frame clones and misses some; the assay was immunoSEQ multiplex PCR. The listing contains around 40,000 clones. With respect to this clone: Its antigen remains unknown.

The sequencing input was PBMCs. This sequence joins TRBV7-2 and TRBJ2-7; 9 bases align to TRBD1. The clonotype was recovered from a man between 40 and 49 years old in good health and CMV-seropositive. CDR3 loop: CASSLVGQGRWEQYF. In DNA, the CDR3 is TGTGCCAGCAGCTTAGTGGGACAGGGAAGGTGGGAGCAGTACTTC.